This T cell receptor (beta chain) was identified in a study of beta chain features in type 1 diabetes (dated by TCRdb to the late 2010s). The study in broad terms: Mean age, gender distribution, total cell number and subset yield were not different between patients and healthy donors. In the study, recently diagnosed type 1 diabetes patients and matched healthy donors were compared on the TCRB repertoires of their sorted circulating CD4+ T cell subsets. A total of roughly 100 million sorted cells were examined across all samples, and the number of cells per subset was strongly correlated with RNA yield. Whereas all 30 or so donors provided naive and central memory subsets, regulatory and stem cell-like memory subsets were isolated from just 8 patients and roughly 8 healthy donors.

This clone was detected a few times. This receptor's antigen is unknown. Within one base of it there is no much larger clone, and no base qualities were kept. Overall results and qualifications from the work: Only small numbers of individuals were included in the HLA sub-analyses, which left unresolved whether HLA type had any influence on TCRB rearrangement. The naive, central memory and regulatory TCRB repertoires appeared to resemble one another more closely among patients than among healthy donors. Because cDNA was sequenced instead of genomic DNA, activated cells with high expression could be over-represented, although the groups did not differ in activation or CD3 levels. Fewer insertions and more nucleotide deletions at VDJ recombination sites were observed in patients with type 1 diabetes, implying thymic rearrangement abnormalities. Type 1 diabetes patients showed a moderate but significant shortening of TCRB CDR3 length in all four CD4+ subsets. Shorter templates might have been favored by PCR, but patient and control samples were amplified and corrected together, so both groups would have been affected equally by any skew.

The entire isolated RNA was reverse transcribed using the High Capacity cDNA Reverse Transcription Kit, and thus expressed TCRB transcripts were sequenced. Deep immunoSEQ sequencing was performed on naive, central memory and regulatory T cell samples, with an average of around 3.4 million total reads per sample. After sorted cells were lysed in RLT buffer, RNA was extracted with DNase-treated RNeasy Micro or Mini kits, with the choice depending on cell number. Each cell subset was processed on its own to prevent cross-contamination, while patient and healthy donor samples were processed together. Using the immunoSEQ multiplex PCR, TCRB sequences were amplified from cDNA into 87-bp fragments spanning the CDR3 region. Sequencing of the amplicons was performed on the Illumina HiSeq platform. The authors processed their data as follows. PCR bias was corrected computationally using synthetic template baselines, and reads within Hamming distance 2 were collapsed, with unmergeable singletons discarded. Reads were aligned against IMGT to assign V, D and J genes, CDR3 length and insertions or deletions at six rearrangement sites. Within each subset, clonotype counts were normalized to the number of sorted cells before true diversity and Gini coefficients were calculated with the tcR R package. The overlap coefficient, calculated on TCRB nucleotide sequences, was used to quantify repertoire sharing. Out-of-frame TCRB sequences from naive cells were analyzed as a proxy for the pre-selection repertoire. The source is immuneACCESS, and TCRdb retained only in-frame sequences with V and J called. Part of the clones is not carried over; for the studies checked, unresolved V genes explain less than half of this, and the remainder is unexplained. That table gives V, J and clone size, and the DNA gave D and trimming. Here the sample has over 650,000 clones; 11% to 15% occur a single time. The ten biggest clones cover approximately 0.039% of the sample.

From the cysteine up to the phenylalanine, the CDR3 has a length of 15 residues. CDR3 DNA only is kept here, 45 bases in frame from base 1. From the germline V gene (reference sequence), CDR1 is GTSNPN and CDR2 is SVGIG. V loses 2 bases at its end and J loses 3 bases; junction bases beyond the gene matches: 5. From each donor, a single peripheral blood sample of about 116 mL on average was drawn into heparinised tubes. A BD FACSAria II was used to sort naive, central memory, regulatory and stem cell-like memory CD4+ T cells with a panel that included CD45RO, CCR7, CD25, CD127, CD95 and CD27. Purity was above 95% for every sorted population. PBMCs were isolated right away by Lymphoprep density gradient centrifugation and were stained directly, without culture. To minimize batch effects, samples were stained and sorted in pairs, one healthy donor with one patient per experiment.

This sequence was found in a man aged 18-30 years with type 1 diabetes. The chain joins TRBV30 to TRBJ2-3; the central 10 bases match TRBD2. Sequencing was done on a sample of naive CD4+ T cells from blood. What this sample's cell subset or site label stands for: true naive CD4+ T cells. The base sequence is TGTGCCTGGAGTATAGGACTAGCGGAGACAGATACGCAGTATTTT. This is translated as CAWSIGLAETDTQYF. The CDR3, completed at both ends by the reference TRBV30 and TRBJ2-3 genes, gives the full variable domain SQTIHQWPATLVQPVGSPLSLECTVEGTSNPNLYWYRQAAGRGLQLLFYSVGIGQISSEVPQNLSASRPQDRQFILSSKKLLLSDSGFYLCAWSIGLAETDTQYFGPGTRLTVL.